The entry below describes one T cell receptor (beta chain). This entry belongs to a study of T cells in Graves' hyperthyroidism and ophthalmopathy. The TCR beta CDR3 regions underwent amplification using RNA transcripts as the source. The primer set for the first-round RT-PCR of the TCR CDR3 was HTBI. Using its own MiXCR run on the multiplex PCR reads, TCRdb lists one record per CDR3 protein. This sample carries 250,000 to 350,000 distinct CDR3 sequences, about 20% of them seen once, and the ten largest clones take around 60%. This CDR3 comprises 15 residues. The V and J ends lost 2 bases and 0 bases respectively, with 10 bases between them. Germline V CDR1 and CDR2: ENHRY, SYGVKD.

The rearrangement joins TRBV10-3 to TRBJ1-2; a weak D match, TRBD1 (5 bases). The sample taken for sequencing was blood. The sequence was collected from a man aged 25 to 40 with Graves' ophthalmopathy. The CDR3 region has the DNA TGTGCCATCAGTGAGACTGACAGCCCTAACTATGGCTACACCTTC. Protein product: CAISETDSPNYGYTF.